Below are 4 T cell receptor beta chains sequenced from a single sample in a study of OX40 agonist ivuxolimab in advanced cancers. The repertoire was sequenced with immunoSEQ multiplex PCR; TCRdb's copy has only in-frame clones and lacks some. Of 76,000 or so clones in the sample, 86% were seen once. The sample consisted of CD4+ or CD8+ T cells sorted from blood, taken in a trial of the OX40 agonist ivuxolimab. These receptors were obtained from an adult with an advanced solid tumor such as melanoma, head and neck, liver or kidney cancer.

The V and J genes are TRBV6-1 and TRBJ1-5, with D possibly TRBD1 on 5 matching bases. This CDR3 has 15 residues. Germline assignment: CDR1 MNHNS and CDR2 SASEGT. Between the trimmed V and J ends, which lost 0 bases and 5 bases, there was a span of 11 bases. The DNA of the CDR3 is TGTGCCAGCAGTGAAGCAGGTGGGGGAGATCAGCCCCAGCATTTT. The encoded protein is CASSEAGGGDQPQHF.

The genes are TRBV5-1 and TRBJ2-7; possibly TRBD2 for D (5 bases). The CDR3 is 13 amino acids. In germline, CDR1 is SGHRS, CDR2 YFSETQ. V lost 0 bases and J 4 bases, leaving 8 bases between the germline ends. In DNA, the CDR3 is TGCGCCAGCAGCTTGGAACGAGGGTACGAGCAGTACTTC. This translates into CASSLERGYEQYF.

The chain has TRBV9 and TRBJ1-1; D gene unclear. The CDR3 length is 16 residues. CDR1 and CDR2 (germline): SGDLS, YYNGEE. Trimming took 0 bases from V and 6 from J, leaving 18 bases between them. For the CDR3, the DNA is TGTGCCAGCAGCGTAGAGCCTAATGGTAAGAGGGCTGAAGCTTTCTTT. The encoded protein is CASSVEPNGKRAEAFF.

The CDR3 nucleotides are TGTGCCAGCAGCGTACAGGGGGCGCAGGGACAGCCCCAGCATTTT. Encoded protein: CASSVQGAQGQPQHF. The chain recombines TRBV7-2 with TRBJ1-5; TRBD1 matches at 9 bases. The germline V gene has CDR1 SGHTA and CDR2 FQGNSA. The CDR3 loop spans 15 amino acids. The V gene end was trimmed by 5 bases and the J gene end by 7 bases; junction bases not matched to a gene: 9.